The subject of this entry is one T cell receptor (beta chain). This sample was included in a study of T cell responses to AZD1222 COVID-19 vaccine. Assay: immunoSEQ multiplex PCR; the TCRdb copy retains only in-frame clones and omits some. The data show roughly 120,000 clones, with around 93% seen just once and more than 7% held by the top ten. Sequencing used peripheral blood, obtained 28 days after the second AZD1222 dose. The sequence was obtained from an adult who received the AZD1222 COVID-19 vaccine.

This CDR3 reads CASSLVARGNTEAFF. In DNA form, the CDR3 reads TGTGCCAGCAGCTTAGTAGCCAGGGGGAACACTGAAGCTTTCTTT. The J gene is TRBJ1-1, the V gene TRBV7-9; D possibly corresponds to TRBD1 (6 bases). V shed 1 base and J shed 1 base, with 10 bases lying between them. This CDR3 spans 15 amino acids. Germline assignment: CDR1 SEHNR and CDR2 FQNEAQ (reference sequence).